The clone carrying this TCR beta chain was observed once. The data stem from a study of shared T cell receptors in the human thymus. Assay: immunoSEQ multiplex PCR; the TCRdb copy retains only in-frame clones and omits some. The sample lists 700,000 to 750,000 clones, 75% to 90% occurring once. The sample was also reused in another study, on human thymus T cells.

This TCR came from a girl under two years old with a congenital heart defect. The sequenced material came from thymocytes.

The chain's CDR3 is CASSGRDSGAAQETQYF. The CDR3 DNA follows: TGTGCCAGCAGTGGTCGGGATAGCGGGGCAGCCCAAGAGACCCAGTACTTC. The V call is TRBV6-1, the J call TRBJ2-5; 8 bases are shared with TRBD2. Germline CDR1 is MNHNS and CDR2 is SASEGT. J was trimmed by 1 base and V by 4 bases; bases with no gene match: 11. This CDR3 is built from 17 residues.